This T cell receptor beta chain was captured by sequencing in a study of neurological immune-mediated disorders. The cDNA came from 5'RACE with 10-nucleotide random UMIs. TCRdb reprocessed the 5' RACE reads with MiXCR, giving one entry per CDR3 protein. The sample has tens of thousands of distinct CDR3 sequences, 3% to 4% seen once. Germline V gene lookup returns CDR1 LGHNA and CDR2 YSLEER. This CDR3 contains 14 residues. Trimming left V 4 bases short and J 3 bases short, with 12 bases between. The unsorted libraries were prepared from 2 million PBMCs (stored at -80 C). This TCR was sampled from a woman between 50 and 59 years old with multiple sclerosis. Sequenced material: PBMCs. V gene TRBV4-3 combines with J gene TRBJ1-1, with a possible D match to TRBD1 (6 bases). The CDR3 sequence: CASSLLKGDTEAFF. The DNA of the CDR3 is TGCGCCAGCAGCCTACTCAAGGGGGACACTGAAGCTTTCTTT.